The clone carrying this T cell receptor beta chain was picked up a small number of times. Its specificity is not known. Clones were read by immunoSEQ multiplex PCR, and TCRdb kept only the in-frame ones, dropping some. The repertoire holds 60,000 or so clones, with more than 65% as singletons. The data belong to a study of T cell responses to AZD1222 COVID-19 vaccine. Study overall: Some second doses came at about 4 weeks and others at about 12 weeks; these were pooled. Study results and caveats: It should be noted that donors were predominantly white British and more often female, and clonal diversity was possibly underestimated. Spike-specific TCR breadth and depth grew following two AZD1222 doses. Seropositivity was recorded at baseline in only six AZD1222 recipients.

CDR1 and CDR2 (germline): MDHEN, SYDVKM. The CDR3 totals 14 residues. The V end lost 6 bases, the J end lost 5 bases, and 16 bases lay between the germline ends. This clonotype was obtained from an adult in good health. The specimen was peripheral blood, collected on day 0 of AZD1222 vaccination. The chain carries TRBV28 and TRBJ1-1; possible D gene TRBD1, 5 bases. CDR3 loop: CASSFQFAGTEAFF. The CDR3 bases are TGTGCCAGCAGCTTTCAGTTTGCAGGGACTGAAGCTTTCTTT.